These T cell receptor beta chains were read from a single sample in a study of CD8 T cells in ankylosing spondylitis. TCRdb re-analysed the 5' RACE reads in MiXCR, keeping a single row per CDR3 protein. The table records more than 200,000 distinct CDR3 sequences, around 25% of them present only once. Sequenced sample: blood, either unsorted or a sorted T cell fraction (not recorded which). The receptors here all came from a male donor with ankylosing spondylitis or in good health (not recorded which). Each CDR3 is given with its conserved first and last residue. A row's size may be missing; if present it is once, few, many or a size class.

abundance | v_gene | CDR3aa
few | TRBV6-1 | CASSRNRESAQYF
few | TRBV15 | CATSRGKDEQFF
- | TRBV12-3/TRBV12-4 | CASSLDQGVSYEQYF
- | TRBV20-1 | CSARDRTGVIERETQYF
- | TRBV20-1 | CSAGDRGKTKGYEQYF
- | TRBV25-1 | CASSEGGRGTETQYF
few | TRBV20-1 | CSAPRTSGTYNEQFF
- | TRBV24-1 | CATGEERDLTDTQYF
- | TRBV20-1 | CSASGTEKYYEQYF
many | TRBV4-1 | CASSQTRTKLFF
many | TRBV11-2 | CASSLGGGGNIQYF
- | TRBV12-3/TRBV12-4 | CASTMGTPEVTGELFF
few | TRBV10-3 | CAISVTGGEQYF
few | TRBV20-1 | CSANLRTGGSYNEQFF
- | TRBV7-9 | CASSPRTDLSRGYTF
- | TRBV27 | CASSLWEGNTIYF
- | TRBV12-3/TRBV12-4 | CASSSPGQGTQYF
few | TRBV20-1 | CSTNGQRTDTQYF
- | TRBV10-3 | CAISESNSGGPFF
many | TRBV12-3/TRBV12-4 | CASSPTGASLPGELFF
- | TRBV12-3/TRBV12-4 | CASSLGDRVSYEQYF
few | TRBV20-1 | CSAGPLGLTETQYF
few | TRBV29-1 | CSVEGQGRHEQYF
- | TRBV12-3/TRBV12-4 | CASSLGGWYGYTF
few | TRBV6-6 | CASSYPGLTGELFF
many | TRBV6-5 | CASGRGSGELFF
many | TRBV20-1 | CSAGTGTSGGRETQYF
many | TRBV5-1 | CASSLGGSEQFF
few | TRBV20-1 | CSAIGSGGAAETQYF
- | TRBV20-1 | CSATGGDEQFF
- | TRBV20-1 | CSADDLTGEEQYF
many | TRBV28 | CASLRRGTNTGELFF
few | TRBV7-9 | CASSSTSGKPNEQFF
- | TRBV10-3 | CAISATGEAGELFF
- | TRBV7-6 | CASSSRAWDTQYF
- | TRBV20-1 | CSARNTQEKATDTQYF
few | TRBV10-3 | CALQDSRSNTGELFF
- | TRBV12-3/TRBV12-4 | CASTYPPITDTQYF
- | TRBV30 | CAWSVRRSSYNEQFF
many | TRBV20-1 | CSAARPKGRGFGEQYF
- | TRBV12-3/TRBV12-4 | CASSVSGVRDEQFF
few | TRBV20-1 | CSVLDSGYTF
- | TRBV20-1 | CSAREEEGGPKETQYF
many | TRBV5-1 | CASIPGGGPSGEQFF
many | TRBV12-3/TRBV12-4 | CASSLTGTGGNTIYF
- | TRBV6-1 | CASSLLTGAGELFF
many | TRBV12-3/TRBV12-4 | CASSLVTGGGPNEQFF
- | TRBV27 | CASSLVAGGPTEQFF
many | TRBV6-5 | CASSYRKATDTQYF
- | TRBV20-1 | CSAPAQPNTGELFF
few | TRBV7-2 | CASSSNREAYEQYF
many | TRBV20-1 | CSAPPRRDYGYTF
- | TRBV20-1 | CSASLGEIEETQYF
few | TRBV20-1 | CSSSESGGADTQYF